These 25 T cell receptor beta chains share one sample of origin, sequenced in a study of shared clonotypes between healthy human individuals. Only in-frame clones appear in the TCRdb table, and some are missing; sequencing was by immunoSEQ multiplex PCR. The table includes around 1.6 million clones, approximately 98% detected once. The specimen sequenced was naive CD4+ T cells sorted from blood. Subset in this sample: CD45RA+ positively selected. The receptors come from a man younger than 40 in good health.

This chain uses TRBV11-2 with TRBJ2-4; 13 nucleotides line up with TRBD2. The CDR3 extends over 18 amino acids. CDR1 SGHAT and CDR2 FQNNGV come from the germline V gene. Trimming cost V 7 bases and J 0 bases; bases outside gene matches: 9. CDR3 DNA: TGTGCCAGCAACCTTGGACTAGCGGGAGTAGTAGCCAAAAACATTCAGTACTTC. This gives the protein CASNLGLAGVVAKNIQYF.

In DNA, the CDR3 is TGTGCCAGCAGTTACACCCAAGGACAGGGGGGAACTGAAGCTTTCTTT. Translating gives CASSYTQGQGGTEAFF. The V call is TRBV6-5, the J call TRBJ1-1; the match to TRBD1 covers 10 bases. The CDR3 extends over 16 amino acids. With 2 bases clipped from V and 5 bases from J, the junction kept 8 bases outside the gene matches. Germline V CDR1 and CDR2: MNHEY, SVGAGI.

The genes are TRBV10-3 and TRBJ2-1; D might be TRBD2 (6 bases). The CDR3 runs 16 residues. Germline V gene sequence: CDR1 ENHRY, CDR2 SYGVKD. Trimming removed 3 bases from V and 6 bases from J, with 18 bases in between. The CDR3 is CAISEVPGLARNEQFF. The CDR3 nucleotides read TGTGCCATCAGTGAAGTCCCGGGACTTGCTCGCAATGAGCAGTTCTTC.

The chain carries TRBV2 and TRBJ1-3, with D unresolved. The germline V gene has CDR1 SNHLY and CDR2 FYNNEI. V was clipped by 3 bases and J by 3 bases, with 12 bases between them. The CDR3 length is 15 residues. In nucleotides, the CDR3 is TGTGCCAGCAGTGAGCTGGGATTTGGTGGAAACACCATATATTTT. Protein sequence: CASSELGFGGNTIYF.

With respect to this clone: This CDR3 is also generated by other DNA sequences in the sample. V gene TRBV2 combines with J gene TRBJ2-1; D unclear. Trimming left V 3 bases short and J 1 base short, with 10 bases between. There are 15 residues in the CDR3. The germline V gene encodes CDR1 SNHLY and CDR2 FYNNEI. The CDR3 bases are TGTGCCAGCAGTGAGGAGTTCTCTTCCTACAATGAGCAGTTCTTC. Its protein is CASSEEFSSYNEQFF.

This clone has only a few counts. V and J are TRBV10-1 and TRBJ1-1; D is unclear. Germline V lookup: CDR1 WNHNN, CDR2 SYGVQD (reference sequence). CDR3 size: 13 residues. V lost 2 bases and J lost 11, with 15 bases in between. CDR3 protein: CASSETSPGRAFF. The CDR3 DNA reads TGCGCCAGCAGTGAGACATCACCGGGGAGGGCTTTCTTT.

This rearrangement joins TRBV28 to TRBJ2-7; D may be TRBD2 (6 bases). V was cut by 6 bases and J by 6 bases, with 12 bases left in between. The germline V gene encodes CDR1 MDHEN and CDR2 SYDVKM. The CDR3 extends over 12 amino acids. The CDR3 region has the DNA TGTGCCAGCAGCTCCCCCGGGGGCGAGCAGTACTTC. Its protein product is CASSSPGGEQYF. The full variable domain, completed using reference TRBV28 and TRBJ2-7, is DVKVTQSSRYLVKRTGEKVFLECVQDMDHENMFWYRQDPGLGLRLIYFSYDVKMKEKGDIPEGYSVSREKKERFSLILESASTNQTSMYLCASSSPGGEQYFGPGTRLTVT.

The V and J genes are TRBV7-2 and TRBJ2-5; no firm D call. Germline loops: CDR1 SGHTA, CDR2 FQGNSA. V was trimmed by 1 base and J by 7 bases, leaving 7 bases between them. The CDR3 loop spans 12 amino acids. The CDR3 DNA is TGTGCCAGCAGCTTAGTAGGTGTGACCCAGTACTTC. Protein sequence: CASSLVGVTQYF.

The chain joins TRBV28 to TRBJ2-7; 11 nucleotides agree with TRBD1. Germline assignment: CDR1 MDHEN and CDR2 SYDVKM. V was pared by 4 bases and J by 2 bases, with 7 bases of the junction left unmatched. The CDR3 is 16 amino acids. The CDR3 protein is CASSSRGTGGTYEQYF. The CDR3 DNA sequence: TGTGCCAGCAGTTCCCGAGGGACAGGGGGTACCTACGAGCAGTACTTC.

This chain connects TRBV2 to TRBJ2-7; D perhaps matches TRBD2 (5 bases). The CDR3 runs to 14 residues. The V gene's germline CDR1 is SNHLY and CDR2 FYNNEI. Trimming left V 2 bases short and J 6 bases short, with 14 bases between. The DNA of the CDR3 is TGTGCCAGCAGTGAAAAAGTTCGAGGGAGCGAGCAGTACTTC. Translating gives CASSEKVRGSEQYF.

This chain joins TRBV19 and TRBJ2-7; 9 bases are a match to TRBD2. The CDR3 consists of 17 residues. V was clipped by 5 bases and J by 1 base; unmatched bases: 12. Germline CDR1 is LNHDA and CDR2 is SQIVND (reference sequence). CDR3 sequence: CASSASGTPIPSYEQYF. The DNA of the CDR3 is TGTGCCAGTAGTGCTAGCGGGACACCAATCCCTTCCTACGAGCAGTACTTC.

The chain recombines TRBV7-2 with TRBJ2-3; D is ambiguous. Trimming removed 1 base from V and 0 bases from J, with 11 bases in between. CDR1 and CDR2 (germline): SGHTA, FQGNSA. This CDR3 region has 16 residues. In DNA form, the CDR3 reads TGTGCCAGCAGCTTAGTGAGGACGGGTAGCACAGATACGCAGTATTTT. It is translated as CASSLVRTGSTDTQYF.

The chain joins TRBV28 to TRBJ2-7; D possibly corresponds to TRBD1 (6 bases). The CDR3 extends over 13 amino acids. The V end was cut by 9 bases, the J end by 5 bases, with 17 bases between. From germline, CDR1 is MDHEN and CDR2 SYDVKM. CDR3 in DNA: TGTGCCAGGATACAGGGCCAGAAAAACGAGCAGTACTTC. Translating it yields CARIQGQKNEQYF.

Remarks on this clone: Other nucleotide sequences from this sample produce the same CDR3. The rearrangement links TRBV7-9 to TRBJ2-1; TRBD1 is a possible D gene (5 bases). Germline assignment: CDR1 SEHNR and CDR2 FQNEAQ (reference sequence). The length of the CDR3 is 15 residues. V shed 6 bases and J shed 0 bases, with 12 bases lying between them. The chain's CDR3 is CASSPDSSSYNEQFF. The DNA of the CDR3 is TGTGCCAGCAGTCCCGACAGCTCCTCCTACAATGAGCAGTTCTTC. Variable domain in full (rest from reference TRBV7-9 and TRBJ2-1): DTGVSQNPRHKITKRGQNVTFRCDPISEHNRLYWYRQTLGQGPEFLTYFQNEAQLEKSRLLSDRFSAERPKGSFSTLEIQRTEQGDSAMYLCASSPDSSSYNEQFFGPGTRLTVL.

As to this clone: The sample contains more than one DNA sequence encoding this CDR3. Here the CDR3 DNA reads TGCAGTGCCTCCCCCCGCTACGAGCAGTACTTC. It encodes CSASPRYEQYF. The chain is built from TRBV20-1 and TRBJ2-7; D uncertain. This CDR3 has 11 residues. Germline V gene data show CDR1 as DFQATT and CDR2 as SNEGSKA (reference sequence). V lost 6 bases to trimming and J lost 3 bases, with 9 bases between them.

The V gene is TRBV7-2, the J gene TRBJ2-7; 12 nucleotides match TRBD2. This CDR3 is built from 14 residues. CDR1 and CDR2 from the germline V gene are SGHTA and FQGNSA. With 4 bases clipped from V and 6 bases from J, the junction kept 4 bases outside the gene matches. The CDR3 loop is CASSSLAGGSEQYF. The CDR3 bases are TGTGCCAGCAGCTCGCTAGCGGGAGGGAGCGAGCAGTACTTC.

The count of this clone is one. DNA for the CDR3: TGTGCCATCAGAAACAGCACCGGGGAGCTGTTTTTT. This encodes CAIRNSTGELFF. The rearrangement uses TRBV10-3 and TRBJ2-2; D gene ambiguous. Germline V gives CDR1 ENHRY, CDR2 SYGVKD. This CDR3 has 12 residues. Between the trimmed V and J ends, which lost 6 bases and 4 bases, there was a span of 6 bases.

The CDR3 spells CASSFDGVWNTEAFF. The CDR3 nucleotides read TGTGCCAGCAGCTTTGATGGGGTTTGGAACACTGAAGCTTTCTTT. The chain has TRBV7-2 and TRBJ1-1; D call uncertain. V lost 3 bases and J 1 base, leaving 12 bases between the germline ends. The germline gives CDR1 SGHTA, CDR2 FQGNSA. This CDR3 is 15 amino acids long.

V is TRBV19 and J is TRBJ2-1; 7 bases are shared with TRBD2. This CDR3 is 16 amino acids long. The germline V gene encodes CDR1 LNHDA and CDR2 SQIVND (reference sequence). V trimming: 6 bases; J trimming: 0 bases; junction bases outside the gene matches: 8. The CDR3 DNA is TGTGCCAGTAGGGAACTAGCGTTCACCTCCTACAATGAGCAGTTCTTC. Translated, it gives CASRELAFTSYNEQFF.

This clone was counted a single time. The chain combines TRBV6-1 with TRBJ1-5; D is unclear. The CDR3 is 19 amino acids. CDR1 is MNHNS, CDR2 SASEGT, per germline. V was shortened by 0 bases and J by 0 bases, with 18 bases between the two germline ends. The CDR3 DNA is TGTGCCAGCAGTGAAGCGCTGGGAGGAGGGCATTTTAGCAATCAGCCCCAGCATTTT. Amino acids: CASSEALGGGHFSNQPQHF.

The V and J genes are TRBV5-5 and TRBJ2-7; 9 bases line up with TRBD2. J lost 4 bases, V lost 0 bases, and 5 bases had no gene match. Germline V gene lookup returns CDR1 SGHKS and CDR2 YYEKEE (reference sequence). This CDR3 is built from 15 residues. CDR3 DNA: TGTGCCAGCAGCTTGGTACCTAGCGGGATTTACGAGCAGTACTTC. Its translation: CASSLVPSGIYEQYF.

The CDR3 DNA reads TGTGCCAGTAGACGACAGGGGGCGAGCAATCAGCCCCAGCATTTT. This translates into CASRRQGASNQPQHF. The rearrangement uses TRBV19 and TRBJ1-5, with TRBD1 matching over 10 bases. The CDR3 is made up of 15 amino acids. Germline-derived CDR1 and CDR2 are LNHDA and SQIVND (reference sequence). After removal of 6 bases from V and 1 base from J, the junction contained 3 bases not matched to a gene.

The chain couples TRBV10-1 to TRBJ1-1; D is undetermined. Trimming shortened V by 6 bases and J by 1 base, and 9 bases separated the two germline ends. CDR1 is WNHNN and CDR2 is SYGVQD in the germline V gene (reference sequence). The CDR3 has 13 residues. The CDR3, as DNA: TGCGCCAGCAGCTCCAAACCGAACACTGAAGCTTTCTTT. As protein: CASSSKPNTEAFF.

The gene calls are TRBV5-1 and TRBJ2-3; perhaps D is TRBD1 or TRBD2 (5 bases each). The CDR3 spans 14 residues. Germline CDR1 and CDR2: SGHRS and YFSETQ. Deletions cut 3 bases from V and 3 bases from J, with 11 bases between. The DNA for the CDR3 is TGCGCCAGCAGCTCCGGGACCCAGACAGATACGCAGTATTTT. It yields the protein CASSSGTQTDTQYF.

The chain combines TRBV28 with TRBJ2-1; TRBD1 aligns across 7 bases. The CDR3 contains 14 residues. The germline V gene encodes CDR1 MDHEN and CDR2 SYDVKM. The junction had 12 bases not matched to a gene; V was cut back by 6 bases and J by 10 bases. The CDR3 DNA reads TGTGCCAGCAGGACCCCTATAGGGGGCTGGGAGCAGTTCTTC. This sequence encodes CASRTPIGGWEQFF.